These 26 T cell receptor beta chains originate from one sample sequenced in a study of tumor-infiltrating lymphocytes in oesophageal squamous cell carcinoma. Using its own MiXCR run on the PCR reads, TCRdb lists one record per CDR3 protein. Counted here are 15,000 to 20,000 distinct CDR3 sequences, 40% to 45% occurring once; the ten biggest clones make up around an eighth. The sample comprised normal esophageal tissue next to the tumor. Receptors were obtained from a male donor with esophageal squamous cell carcinoma.

This chain uses TRBV11-2 with TRBJ2-2; either TRBD1 or TRBD2 may supply D (6 bases each). V lost 1 base, J lost 5 bases, and 14 bases lay in between. CDR1 and CDR2 (germline): SGHAT, FQNNGV. The CDR3 has 16 residues. CDR3 sequence: CASSLGGAGRTGELFF. The CDR3, as DNA: TGTGCCAGCAGCTTAGGGGGGGCGGGAAGGACCGGGGAGCTGTTTTTT.

The chain uses TRBV6-8 and TRBJ2-2; D perhaps matches TRBD1 (6 bases). The CDR3 runs to 12 residues. Germline CDR1 and CDR2: MNHGY and SAAAGT. The germline V and J ends were trimmed by 6 bases and 7 bases, with 9 bases remaining between them. The CDR3 region is CASRPDSGELFF. The CDR3 DNA reads as TGTGCCAGCAGACCGGACAGCGGGGAGCTGTTTTTT.

This chain connects TRBV7-2 to TRBJ2-5; D tentatively fits TRBD1 or TRBD2 (5 bases each). This CDR3 region has 16 residues. V dropped 5 bases and J dropped 4 bases, with 20 bases sitting between them. CDR1 SGHTA and CDR2 FQGNSA come from the germline V gene. The CDR3 reads CASSPTLFRGRETQYF. The CDR3 bases are TGTGCCAGCAGCCCCACCCTTTTCCGGGGACGAGAGACCCAGTACTTC.

The genes are TRBV27 and TRBJ1-1; a weak D match, TRBD1 (6 bases). Germline V gene data show CDR1 as MNHEY and CDR2 as SMNVEV (reference sequence). The CDR3 sequence is 16 residues long. The V and J ends lost 2 bases and 3 bases respectively, with 16 bases between them. CDR3 protein: CASSLIWGAGDTEAFF. The CDR3 coding sequence is TGTGCCAGCAGTTTAATTTGGGGGGCGGGGGACACTGAAGCTTTCTTT.

Judged by abundance, this clonotype is medium-sized (0.01 to 0.1%). The chain links TRBV7-8 to TRBJ1-5; D possibly corresponds to TRBD1 (6 bases). The CDR3 is 14 amino acids. Germline V gene sequence: CDR1 SGHVS, CDR2 FQNEAQ. Trimming pared 5 bases from V and 6 bases from J, leaving 14 bases between. The CDR3 sequence is CASSPKKGGQPQHF. The CDR3 DNA follows: TGTGCCAGCAGCCCAAAGAAAGGGGGTCAGCCCCAGCATTTT.

The V call is TRBV7-2, the J call TRBJ2-1; TRBD2 matches 8 bases. Germline CDR1 is SGHTA and CDR2 is FQGNSA. The V segment lost 1 base and the J segment 7 bases; nucleotides outside the gene matches: 12. This CDR3 is 17 amino acids long. This chain's CDR3 is CASSLGGSGIFWNEQFF. DNA for the CDR3: TGTGCCAGCAGCTTAGGCGGTAGCGGGATCTTCTGGAATGAGCAGTTCTTC.

The CDR3 coding sequence is TGTGCCAGCAGCCTTAGCGGGGGGGTACCACAAGAGACCCAGTACTTC. It translates to CASSLSGGVPQETQYF. The chain employs TRBV11-2 and TRBJ2-5, with TRBD2 matching over 11 bases. With 5 bases clipped from V and 2 bases from J, the junction kept 7 bases outside the gene matches. This CDR3 is built from 16 residues. Germline CDR1 and CDR2: SGHAT and FQNNGV. The full variable domain, its missing parts supplied by reference TRBV11-2 and TRBJ2-5, is EAGVAQSPRYKIIEKRQSVAFWCNPISGHATLYWYQQILGQGPKLLIQFQNNGVVDDSQLPKDRFSAERLKGVDSTLKIQPAKLEDSAVYLCASSLSGGVPQETQYFGPGTRLLVL.

The rearrangement joins TRBV27 to TRBJ2-5; D unresolved. The germline V gene has CDR1 MNHEY and CDR2 SMNVEV (reference sequence). The V gene lost 0 bases and the J gene lost 11 bases, with 25 bases spanning the gap. The CDR3 covers 17 residues. The CDR3 region is CASSLSETLSSYNEQYF. Written as DNA, the CDR3 is TGTGCCAGCAGTTTATCGGAGACTCTTAGCTCCTACAATGAGCAGTACTTC.

This clonotype was seen a handful of times. This chain joins TRBV6-6 and TRBJ2-1; TRBD1 might be the D (6 bases). The tail of the sequence fits TRBJ2-5 better, so the J call may be wrong. Germline V gene data show CDR1 as MNHNY and CDR2 as SVGAGI (reference sequence). CDR3 length: 12 residues. CDR3 nucleotides: TGTGCCAGCAGACAGGGTGTGGAGACCCAGTACTTC. It translates to CASRQGVETQYF.

The chain has TRBV7-9 and TRBJ2-3, with 8 bases matching TRBD2. Germline trimming cut 5 bases from V and 4 bases from J; bases unmatched to any gene: 5. This CDR3 contains 14 residues. CDR1 is SEHNR, CDR2 FQNEAQ, per germline (reference sequence). CDR3 in amino acids: CASSPPTSADTQYF. DNA of the CDR3: TGTGCCAGCAGCCCCCCGACTAGCGCAGATACGCAGTATTTT.

This clonotype is medium-sized (0.01 to 0.1%) in the sample. The chain joins TRBV7-8 to TRBJ2-5; D perhaps matches TRBD2 (7 bases). Germline CDR1 and CDR2: SGHVS and FQNEAQ. The CDR3 loop spans 14 amino acids. The V end was cut by 5 bases, the J end by 5 bases, with 15 bases between. Here the CDR3 DNA reads TGTGCCAGCAGCCGAGGGGGGGGGCGGGAGACCCAGTACTTC. This translates into CASSRGGGRETQYF.

The chain couples TRBV7-8 to TRBJ2-3; D is unresolved. The CDR3 runs 14 residues. In germline, CDR1 is SGHVS, CDR2 FQNEAQ. The V gene lost 0 bases and the J gene lost 3 bases, with 7 bases spanning the gap. CDR3 sequence (DNA): TGTGCCAGCAGCTTAGCTTCAGATACAGATACGCAGTATTTT. Protein product: CASSLASDTDTQYF.

This clonotype counts as large. The V and J genes are TRBV7-8 and TRBJ2-6; no clear D gene. From germline, CDR1 is SGHVS and CDR2 FQNEAQ. This CDR3 is 19 amino acids long. Trimming stripped 5 bases from V and 0 bases from J, with 20 bases between. The CDR3 sequence: CASSPLRTKVASGANVLTF. Here the CDR3 DNA reads TGTGCCAGCAGCCCCCTACGGACGAAGGTCGCCTCTGGGGCCAACGTCCTGACTTTC.

This clonotype was counted between two and nine times. The rearrangement uses TRBV7-3 and TRBJ2-3; 7 bases line up with TRBD2. J gave up 3 bases and V 3 bases, and 6 bases lay outside the gene matches. CDR3 length: 15 residues. CDR1 and CDR2 from the germline V gene are SGHTA and FQGTGA. CDR3 coding DNA: TGTGCCAGCAGCTTGACTAGCTATGGGACAGATACGCAGTATTTT. Its protein product is CASSLTSYGTDTQYF.

There are many counts of this clonotype. The CDR3 protein is CASNPGQGKGSPLHF. CDR3 DNA sequence: TGTGCCAGCAATCCGGGACAGGGAAAAGGTTCACCCCTCCACTTT. This chain links TRBV28 with TRBJ1-6; TRBD1 agrees at 9 bases. The CDR3 loop spans 15 amino acids. Germline V gene data show CDR1 as MDHEN and CDR2 as SYDVKM. V dropped 7 bases and J dropped 9; count of bases not matched to a gene: 10.

The chain combines TRBV7-6 with TRBJ2-4; D not certain. The last part of the DNA fits TRBJ2-1 better; the J call may be wrong. The V gene's germline CDR1 is SGHVS and CDR2 FNYEAQ. The CDR3 is 12 residues long. CDR3: CASSLERNEQFF. The CDR3 DNA reads as TGTGCCAGCAGCTTAGAAAGGAATGAGCAGTTCTTC.

The V call is TRBV7-2, the J call TRBJ2-1, with D possibly matching TRBD2 (6 bases). Trimming stripped 5 bases from V and 6 bases from J, with 20 bases between. The CDR3 extends over 16 amino acids. CDR1 and CDR2 (germline): SGHTA, FQGNSA. The CDR3 DNA is TGTGCCAGCAGCCCCTACACTAGCAGTAAAGTCAATGAGCAGTTCTTC. Its protein product is CASSPYTSSKVNEQFF.

This clonotype was detected ten times or more. This rearrangement joins TRBV11-3 to TRBJ2-1, with 7 bases matching TRBD1. The CDR3 extends over 14 amino acids. J lost 0 bases, V lost 5 bases, and 1 base had no gene match. Germline CDR1 SGHNT, CDR2 YENEEA. CDR3 sequence reads: CASSRDSSYNEQFF. The CDR3 nucleotides read TGTGCCAGCAGCCGGGACAGCTCCTACAATGAGCAGTTCTTC.

This clonotype was recorded once. In DNA, the CDR3 is TGTGCCAGCAGCTGGGACAGCCTCTATGGCTACACCTTC. This encodes CASSWDSLYGYTF. The gene calls are TRBV7-2 and TRBJ1-2; 7 bases fit TRBD1. This CDR3 has 13 residues. Germline values: CDR1 SGHTA, CDR2 FQGNSA. Trimming removed 4 bases from V and 4 bases from J; junction bases left unmatched: 3. The full variable domain, completed using reference TRBV7-2 and TRBJ1-2, is GAGVSQSPSNKVTEKGKDVELRCDPISGHTALYWYRQSLGQGLEFLIYFQGNSAPDKSGLPSDRFSAERTGGSVSTLTIQRTQQEDSAVYLCASSWDSLYGYTFGSGTRLTVV.

This clonotype is judged large (0.1 to 1%). J is TRBJ2-1 and V is TRBV7-2, with 7 bases matching TRBD2. The V gene end was trimmed by 3 bases and the J gene end by 2 bases; junction bases not matched to a gene: 16. The CDR3 is 19 amino acids. Per the germline V gene, CDR1 is SGHTA and CDR2 is FQGNSA. The CDR3 reads CASSFDGLWAGEPYNEQFF. Written as DNA, the CDR3 is TGTGCCAGCAGCTTCGACGGCCTCTGGGCGGGAGAACCCTACAATGAGCAGTTCTTC. The whole variable domain, filled in from reference TRBV7-2 and TRBJ2-1, reads GAGVSQSPSNKVTEKGKDVELRCDPISGHTALYWYRQSLGQGLEFLIYFQGNSAPDKSGLPSDRFSAERTGGSVSTLTIQRTQQEDSAVYLCASSFDGLWAGEPYNEQFFGPGTRLTVL.

By frequency in the sample, this clonotype is medium-sized. The genes are TRBV7-3 and TRBJ2-2; D possibly corresponds to TRBD2 (6 bases). Germline assignment: CDR1 SGHTA and CDR2 FQGTGA. The CDR3 is made up of 14 amino acids. V shed 5 bases and J shed 2 bases, with 9 bases lying between them. CDR3 DNA sequence: TGTGCCAGCAGCGCGGGACCAAACACCGGGGAGCTGTTTTTT. Protein product: CASSAGPNTGELFF.

Ten or more counts support this clonotype. J is TRBJ2-7 and V is TRBV24-1; TRBD2 aligns across 14 bases. CDR3 length: 20 amino acids. The J segment lost 1 base and the V segment lost 0 bases, leaving 10 bases of the junction unmatched. From germline, CDR1 is KGHDR and CDR2 SFDVKD. As DNA, the CDR3 is TGTGCCACCAGTGATTTGAGGGCAGGGACTAGCGGGAGTATATCCTACGAGCAGTACTTC. As protein: CATSDLRAGTSGSISYEQYF.

This clonotype was detected many times. The chain links TRBV12-3 or TRBV12-4 to TRBJ2-3; a weak D match, TRBD2 (6 bases). V was cut by 3 bases and J by 5 bases, with 15 bases left in between. CDR3 length: 15 residues. This chain's CDR3 is CASSFDRTIRDTQYF. The CDR3 DNA reads as TGTGCCAGCAGTTTTGATAGGACTATAAGAGATACGCAGTATTTT.

The V gene is TRBV6-6, the J gene TRBJ2-7; D is possibly TRBD1 (6 bases). The closer fit of TRBJ2-1 to the DNA end suggests the J call may be wrong. Germline-derived CDR1 and CDR2 are MNHNY and SVGAGI (reference sequence). The length of the CDR3 is 14 residues. The DNA of the CDR3 is TGTGCCAGCAGTTATTATCACCGGACAGACGAGCAGTTCTTC. Amino acids: CASSYYHRTDEQFF.

Ten or more counts support this clonotype. The chain employs TRBV7-2 and TRBJ1-4; D is possibly TRBD1 (6 bases). The V and J ends lost 4 bases and 4 bases respectively, with 10 bases between them. Germline V gene data show CDR1 as SGHTA and CDR2 as FQGNSA. The CDR3 extends over 14 amino acids. The CDR3 region is CASSSGAGNEKLFF. In nucleotides, the CDR3 is TGTGCCAGCAGCTCGGGGGCGGGTAATGAAAAACTGTTTTTT. Based on the CDR3 plus reference TRBV7-2 and TRBJ1-4, the full variable domain is GAGVSQSPSNKVTEKGKDVELRCDPISGHTALYWYRQSLGQGLEFLIYFQGNSAPDKSGLPSDRFSAERTGGSVSTLTIQRTQQEDSAVYLCASSSGAGNEKLFFGSGTQLSVL.

The V and J genes are TRBV10-3 and TRBJ2-7; 9 bases align to TRBD2. Judging by the DNA end, TRBJ2-1 fits better; the J call may be wrong. Germline V gene sequence: CDR1 ENHRY, CDR2 SYGVKD. The CDR3 runs 18 residues. CDR3 sequence (DNA): TGTGCCATCAGTGTGAAAAGCGGGAGGCCCTCAGGGGCGAATGAGCAGTTCTTC. Translating gives CAISVKSGRPSGANEQFF.